This entry describes one TCR beta chain. The repertoire was sequenced with immunoSEQ multiplex PCR; TCRdb's copy has only in-frame clones and lacks some. The table shows just over 8,000 clones, with roughly 88% occurring only once. The data belong to a study of technical replicates of blood from a few donors. CDR3 length equals 15 residues. V lost 0 bases and J lost 5, with 13 bases in between. Germline assignment: CDR1 MNHEY and CDR2 SVGAGI. The V and J genes are TRBV6-5 and TRBJ1-1; unclear D gene. The sequenced material came from PBMCs. The TCR sequence derives from a human donor in good health. CDR3 region: CASSYSGLFGTEAFF. The CDR3 nucleotides are TGTGCCAGCAGTTACTCCGGACTATTTGGGACTGAAGCTTTCTTT.